Listed below are T cell receptor beta chains from one sample, sequenced in a study of CD8 T cells in Susac syndrome. TCRdb passed the immunoSEQ multiplex PCR reads through MiXCR, listing each CDR3 protein once. The sample holds some 130,000 distinct CDR3 sequences; 95% are singletons and the top ten take 0.15% to 0.2%. The sequencing sample was made of CD8+ T cells from PBMCs. The receptors were sampled from a human donor with Susac syndrome. CDR3s include the opening cysteine and the closing phenylalanine or tryptophan. A D gene is named only where the DNA matches it firmly. Size is stated for part of the rows, as once, few or many counts, or as a class when the clone is expanded.

V: TRBV13; length: 14; size: NA; D: TRBD2; J: TRBJ2-7; DNA: TGTGCCAGCAGCTCCGGGACTAGCGGCCTCTGGGGGTACTTC; CDR3: CASSSGTSGLWGYF
V: TRBV29-1; length: 14; size: NA; D: NA; J: TRBJ2-2; DNA: TGCAGCGTTTTTCTCCGGGGGGCCGGCGGGGAGCTGTTTTTT; CDR3: CSVFLRGAGGELFF
V: TRBV7-2; length: 17; size: NA; D: NA; J: TRBJ1-2; DNA: TGTGCCAGCAGCACGGACAGCGAAGAGACCCGATACTATGGCTACACCTTC; CDR3: CASSTDSEETRYYGYTF
V: TRBV24-1; length: 14; size: NA; D: NA; J: TRBJ1-5; DNA: TGTGCCACCAGTGACGGGATTAGCAATCAGCCCCAGCATTTT; CDR3: CATSDGISNQPQHF
V: TRBV15; length: 12; size: NA; D: NA; J: TRBJ2-1; DNA: TGTGCCACCAGCTTACGCCACAATGAGCAGTTCTTC; CDR3: CATSLRHNEQFF
V: TRBV5-6; length: 13; size: NA; D: NA; J: TRBJ2-2; DNA: TGTGCCAGCAGTTGGGCCGGCACCGGGGAGCTGTTTTTT; CDR3: CASSWAGTGELFF
V: TRBV4-1; length: 14; size: NA; D: TRBD1; J: TRBJ2-7; DNA: TGCGCCAGCAGCCATTCCGGGACAGGGGTCGAGCAGTACTTC; CDR3: CASSHSGTGVEQYF
V: TRBV6-6; length: 14; size: NA; D: NA; J: TRBJ1-1; DNA: TGTGCCAGCACCGACCCAATATTAAACACTGAAGCTTTCTTT; CDR3: CASTDPILNTEAFF
V: TRBV28; length: 14; size: once; D: NA; J: TRBJ2-5; DNA: TGTGCCAGCACCCCCGAGGTGGCAGAAGAGACCCAGTACTTC; CDR3: CASTPEVAEETQYF
V: TRBV5-1; length: 12; size: once; D: NA; J: TRBJ2-3; DNA: TGCGCCAGCAGCGTCACAGGGGATACGCAGTATTTT; CDR3: CASSVTGDTQYF
V: TRBV15; length: 15; size: NA; D: NA; J: TRBJ2-2; DNA: TGTGCCACCAGCAGATCTAGATTGAACACCGGGGAGCTGTTTTTT; CDR3: CATSRSRLNTGELFF
V: TRBV13; length: 17; size: once; D: TRBD1; J: TRBJ2-4; DNA: TGTGCCAGCAGCTCAAAAGGGGGGACAGGCAACAAAAACATTCAGTACTTC; CDR3: CASSSKGGTGNKNIQYF
V: TRBV7-6; length: 15; size: NA; D: NA; J: TRBJ1-1; DNA: TGTGCCAGCAGCTTAGATGGTGGGGTGAACACTGAAGCTTTCTTT; CDR3: CASSLDGGVNTEAFF
V: TRBV10-3; length: 17; size: once; D: TRBD1; J: TRBJ2-2; DNA: TGTGCCATCAGAGATCCTGACAGGGGGCAAACGTCCGGGGAGCTGTTTTTT; CDR3: CAIRDPDRGQTSGELFF
V: TRBV29-1; length: 12; size: NA; D: NA; J: TRBJ1-1; DNA: TGCAGCGCAATACAGGGCTTAGCTGAAGCTTTCTTT; CDR3: CSAIQGLAEAFF
V: TRBV20-1; length: 12; size: NA; D: NA; J: TRBJ1-1; DNA: TGCAGTGCTAGAGACGGGCTCACTGAAGCTTTCTTT; CDR3: CSARDGLTEAFF
V: TRBV27; length: 15; size: once; D: NA; J: TRBJ2-1; DNA: TGTGCCAGCAGTTTAACGGAACCCCTCCAGAATGAGCAGTTCTTC; CDR3: CASSLTEPLQNEQFF
V: TRBV14; length: 15; size: NA; D: TRBD2; J: TRBJ2-1; DNA: TGTGCCAGCAGCCATCCCGGGACTAGTCTCAATGAGCAGTTCTTC; CDR3: CASSHPGTSLNEQFF
V: TRBV20-1; length: 16; size: NA; D: NA; J: TRBJ2-1; DNA: TGCAGTGCTAGAGGTGGGGGAGCCTTCTCCTACAATGAGCAGTTCTTC; CDR3: CSARGGGAFSYNEQFF
V: TRBV5-1; length: 14; size: NA; D: TRBD1; J: TRBJ1-5; DNA: TGCGCCAGCAGCGACGGGGCAGGGGGGCAGCCCCAGCATTTT; CDR3: CASSDGAGGQPQHF
V: TRBV9; length: 15; size: NA; D: TRBD2; J: TRBJ2-1; DNA: TGTGCCAGCAGCGGTTCTAGCGGGAGCCCCTATGAGCAGTTCTTC; CDR3: CASSGSSGSPYEQFF
V: TRBV14; length: 16; size: NA; D: TRBD2; J: TRBJ2-3; DNA: TGTGCCAGCAGCCAACCAGCGGGAGGCGGGACAGATACGCAGTATTTT; CDR3: CASSQPAGGGTDTQYF
V: TRBV30; length: 11; size: NA; D: NA; J: TRBJ2-7; DNA: TGTGCCTGGAGTCTAGGCTACGAGCAGTACTTC; CDR3: CAWSLGYEQYF
V: TRBV7-6; length: 14; size: NA; D: TRBD1; J: TRBJ1-2; DNA: TGTGCCAGCAGCCAGGGGGGGGCTAACTATGGCTACACCTTC; CDR3: CASSQGGANYGYTF
V: TRBV27; length: 12; size: once; D: TRBD1; J: TRBJ2-7; DNA: TGTGCCAGCTGGACAGGGAACTTCGAGCAGTACTTC; CDR3: CASWTGNFEQYF
V: TRBV29-1; length: 13; size: NA; D: NA; J: TRBJ2-7; DNA: TGCAGCGTTCAACTAGCCCAGAAAGACGAGCAGTACTTC; CDR3: CSVQLAQKDEQYF
V: TRBV5-1; length: 15; size: once; D: TRBD1; J: TRBJ2-1; DNA: TGCGCCAGCAGCTTGGAGGGACAGGGACTAAATGAGCAGTTCTTC; CDR3: CASSLEGQGLNEQFF
V: TRBV13; length: 14; size: NA; D: TRBD2; J: TRBJ2-7; DNA: TGTGCCAGCAGCTCCTCTAGCGGAACCTACGAGCAGTACTTC; CDR3: CASSSSSGTYEQYF
V: TRBV9; length: 13; size: NA; D: NA; J: TRBJ2-5; DNA: TGTGCCAGCAGCGTAGGGACGCAAGAGACCCAGTACTTC; CDR3: CASSVGTQETQYF
V: TRBV29-1; length: 13; size: NA; D: NA; J: TRBJ1-2; DNA: TGCAGCGTTGAGACGCCAGAATCATATGGCTACACCTTC; CDR3: CSVETPESYGYTF
V: TRBV15; length: 14; size: NA; D: TRBD2; J: TRBJ2-7; DNA: TGTGCCACCGGGTGGACTAGCGGGAACTACGAGCAGTACTTC; CDR3: CATGWTSGNYEQYF
V: TRBV4-1; length: 14; size: once; D: NA; J: TRBJ1-1; DNA: TGCGCCAGCAGCCAGACCGGGGAAGGAACTGAAGCTTTCTTT; CDR3: CASSQTGEGTEAFF
V: TRBV27; length: 14; size: NA; D: NA; J: TRBJ2-7; DNA: TGTGCCAGCAGTCCAGGGACTGTCGGGAACGAGCAGTACTTC; CDR3: CASSPGTVGNEQYF
V: TRBV7-8; length: 18; size: NA; D: TRBD2; J: TRBJ2-3; DNA: TGTGCCAGCAGCTTAACCGCACCGGGAGCGGGAGGGCCAAATACGCAGTATTTT; CDR3: CASSLTAPGAGGPNTQYF
V: TRBV13; length: 13; size: NA; D: NA; J: TRBJ2-7; DNA: TGTGCCAGCAGCTTAGAGGGGGCCTACGAGCAGTACTTC; CDR3: CASSLEGAYEQYF
V: TRBV27; length: 11; size: NA; D: NA; J: TRBJ2-5; DNA: TGTGCCAGCCAAGCGGAAGAGACCCAGTACTTC; CDR3: CASQAEETQYF
V: TRBV27; length: 12; size: NA; D: NA; J: TRBJ2-5; DNA: TGTGCCAGCAGACCGAATGCCGGTACCCAGTACTTC; CDR3: CASRPNAGTQYF
V: TRBV27; length: 13; size: NA; D: NA; J: TRBJ2-7; DNA: TGTGCCAGCAGTTCCGGCCCGCTCTACGAGCAGTACTTC; CDR3: CASSSGPLYEQYF
V: TRBV2; length: 21; size: NA; D: TRBD2; J: TRBJ2-1; DNA: TGTGCCAGCATTCCCGATAGTGGGATCCTTCGTGGCGGGAGCTCCTACAATGAGCAGTTCTTC; CDR3: CASIPDSGILRGGSSYNEQFF
V: TRBV15; length: 16; size: NA; D: NA; J: TRBJ2-7; DNA: TGTGCCACCTCTTCCCTAACCCTCGAAGGTGGCTACGAGCAGTACTTC; CDR3: CATSSLTLEGGYEQYF
V: TRBV20-1; length: 9; size: NA; D: NA; J: TRBJ1-2; DNA: TGCAGGAGGGGAGGAGGCTACACCTTC; CDR3: CRRGGGYTF
V: TRBV6-2/TRBV6-3; length: 15; size: NA; D: TRBD2; J: TRBJ2-3; DNA: TGTGCCACCAGATCTAGCGGGACTCCCACAGATACGCAGTATTTT; CDR3: CATRSSGTPTDTQYF
V: TRBV6-2/TRBV6-3; length: 12; size: few; D: NA; J: TRBJ1-2; DNA: TGTGCCAGCAGCCCCGGGACTTCCGGCTACACCTTC; CDR3: CASSPGTSGYTF
V: TRBV30; length: 14; size: NA; D: NA; J: TRBJ2-7; DNA: TGTGCCTGGAGTGTACTGGGGTTCTCCTACGAGCAGTACTTC; CDR3: CAWSVLGFSYEQYF
V: TRBV27; length: 16; size: NA; D: TRBD1; J: TRBJ2-2; DNA: TGTGCCACCGCGACGGTGGGACAGATCGACACCGGGGAGCTGTTTTTT; CDR3: CATATVGQIDTGELFF
V: TRBV28; length: 15; size: NA; D: NA; J: TRBJ1-2; DNA: TGTGCCAGCAGCAACTACAGGAGCGCTAACTATGGCTACACCTTC; CDR3: CASSNYRSANYGYTF
V: TRBV20-1; length: 16; size: NA; D: TRBD2; J: TRBJ2-2; DNA: TGCAGTGCCCGAGGTTCTAGCGGGATGGAGGCCGGGGAGCTGTTTTTT; CDR3: CSARGSSGMEAGELFF
V: TRBV6-1; length: 18; size: NA; D: TRBD2; J: TRBJ2-6; DNA: TGTGCCAGCACCTCGCGAAGCGGGAGGGGCTCTGGGGCCAACGTCCTGACTTTC; CDR3: CASTSRSGRGSGANVLTF
V: TRBV12-3/TRBV12-4; length: 15; size: NA; D: NA; J: TRBJ1-4; DNA: TGTGCCAGCAGTTTCTCGGGGGGAGGAGGTGAAAAACTGTTTTTT; CDR3: CASSFSGGGGEKLFF
V: TRBV2; length: 16; size: NA; D: TRBD2; J: TRBJ2-3; DNA: TGTGCCAGCAGTGAATCCGCGGGAGGGCTAAGAGATACGCAGTATTTT; CDR3: CASSESAGGLRDTQYF
V: TRBV5-6; length: 14; size: NA; D: NA; J: TRBJ1-2; DNA: TGTGCCAGCAGCTTGGGAGCGGCCACTTATGGCTACACCTTC; CDR3: CASSLGAATYGYTF
V: TRBV7-9; length: 15; size: once; D: TRBD2; J: TRBJ2-1; DNA: TGTGCCAGCAGTTCGGGACTAGCGGGAGTGAATGAGCAGTTCTTC; CDR3: CASSSGLAGVNEQFF
V: TRBV10-3; length: 13; size: NA; D: NA; J: TRBJ1-2; DNA: TGTGCCATCTGGGCAGGCGGAGGCTATGGCTACACCTTC; CDR3: CAIWAGGGYGYTF
V: TRBV5-1; length: 15; size: NA; D: TRBD2; J: TRBJ2-1; DNA: TGCGCCAGCAGCTTGGGTAGCGGGAGAGGCAATGAGCAGTTCTTC; CDR3: CASSLGSGRGNEQFF